Listed below are T cell receptor beta chains from one sample, sequenced in a study of blood T cell repertoires in COVID-19. Profiled with immunoSEQ multiplex PCR; TCRdb holds only in-frame clones, not every one. Of fewer than 150,000 clones listed, more than 75% are singletons. Sequencing was performed on peripheral blood. These receptors were collected from a woman in her forties with acute or convalescent COVID-19. CDR3s include the opening cysteine and the closing phenylalanine or tryptophan.

v_call	j_call	cdr3_aa
TRBV11-3	TRBJ2-7	CASSLGTSVGRGEQYF
TRBV7-9	TRBJ1-1	CASSTGQNTEAFF
TRBV20-1	TRBJ1-3	CSASRPGGENTIYF
TRBV7-2	TRBJ2-7	CASSPDRGFSYEQYF
TRBV7-2	TRBJ1-5	CASSLAQGLNQPQHF
TRBV6-6	TRBJ1-1	CASSAVQGRGTEAFF
TRBV19	TRBJ2-2	CASSIRGLSGEELFF
TRBV29-1	TRBJ1-1	CSVYRGWSTEAFF
TRBV28	TRBJ2-2	CASSRNTGAGTGELFF
TRBV14	TRBJ1-1	CASRPSGINTEAFF
TRBV7-3	TRBJ2-5	CASSSRQGEETQYF
TRBV27	TRBJ2-3	CASRQGGAFRTQYF
TRBV10-3	TRBJ1-5	CAISRTGDSNQPQHF
TRBV12-3/TRBV12-4	TRBJ1-2	CASSLVTTYGYTF
TRBV19	TRBJ1-5	CASTALGGIRYQPQHF
TRBV30	TRBJ2-1	CAWRRRQGSSYNEQFF